The clone carrying this TCR beta chain has at least ten counts. Antigen: not known. This record belongs to a study of T cells in Graves' hyperthyroidism and ophthalmopathy. Looking at the study overall: Peripheral blood samples were taken at initial diagnosis, prior to any treatment. Findings of the study overall: Blood also held most thyroid clonotypes expanded beyond 0.001. Separation of ophthalmopathy from stable hyperthyroidism was achieved by a 13 V-J model.

The germline CDR1 and CDR2 sequences are SGHRS and YFSETQ. V gave up 1 base and J gave up 3 bases, with 5 bases separating them. The CDR3 has 13 amino acids. From RNA transcripts, TCR beta CDR3 regions were amplified. An initial round of RT-PCR targeting the TCR CDR3 relied on the HTBI primer set. TCRdb re-called the multiplex PCR reads through MiXCR, storing one row per CDR3 protein. Of a few hundred thousand distinct CDR3 sequences listed, about 20% were seen once; the top ten hold around 50%. Sequenced input: blood. V usage is TRBV5-1 and J usage is TRBJ2-1; no clear D gene. The receptor was isolated from a woman aged 65 to 85 with Graves' ophthalmopathy. Here the CDR3 reads CASSLSDYNEQFF. The CDR3 DNA follows: TGCGCCAGCAGCTTGTCGGACTACAATGAGCAGTTCTTC.